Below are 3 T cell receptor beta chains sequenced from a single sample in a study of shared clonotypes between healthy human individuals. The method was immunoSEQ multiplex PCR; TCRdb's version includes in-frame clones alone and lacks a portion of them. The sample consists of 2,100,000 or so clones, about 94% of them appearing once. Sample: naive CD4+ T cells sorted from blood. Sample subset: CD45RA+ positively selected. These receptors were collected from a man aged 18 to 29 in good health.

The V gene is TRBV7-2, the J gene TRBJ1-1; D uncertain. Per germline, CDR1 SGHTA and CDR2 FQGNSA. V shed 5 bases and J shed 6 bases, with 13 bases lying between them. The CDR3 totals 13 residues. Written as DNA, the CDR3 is TGTGCCAGCAGCGGCGGTAGGCGCTCTGAAGCTTTCTTT. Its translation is CASSGGRRSEAFF.

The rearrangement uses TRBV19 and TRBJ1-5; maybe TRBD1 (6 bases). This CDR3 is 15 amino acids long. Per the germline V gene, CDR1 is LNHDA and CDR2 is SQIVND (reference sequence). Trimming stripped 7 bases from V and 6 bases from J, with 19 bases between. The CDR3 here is CASMEGTGYSQPQHF. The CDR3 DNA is TGTGCCAGTATGGAAGGAACAGGGTATAGTCAGCCCCAGCATTTT.

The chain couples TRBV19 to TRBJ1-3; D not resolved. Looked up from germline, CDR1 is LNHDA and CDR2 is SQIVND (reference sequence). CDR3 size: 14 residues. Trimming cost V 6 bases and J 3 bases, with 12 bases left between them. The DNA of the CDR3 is TGTGCCAGTAGAGGCTCGCTTCGTGGAAACACCATATATTTT. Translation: CASRGSLRGNTIYF.